A single sample gave rise to the 21 T cell receptor beta chains below, sequenced in a study of blood T cells in healthy people across ages. Next came a second PCR, run for roughly 6 to 11 cycles, which used a sample-barcoded 5' primer along with a J-beta primer mix. Using its own MiXCR run on the 5' RACE reads, TCRdb lists one record per CDR3 protein. Of about 720,000 distinct CDR3 sequences in the sample, roughly 25% were seen once. These data are also associated with another study on T cells of mothers and their children.

Sequencing was done on a sample of blood. The receptors shown here come from a boy younger than 18 in good health.

The sample holds a few counts of this clonotype. As DNA, the CDR3 is TGCAGTGCCTCTCCGGACAACGAGCAGTACTTC. Protein sequence: CSASPDNEQYF. The chain combines TRBV20-1 with TRBJ2-7; D perhaps matches TRBD1 (5 bases). Looked up from germline, CDR1 is DFQATT and CDR2 is SNEGSKA (reference sequence). The CDR3 has 11 amino acids. With 6 bases removed from V and 5 bases from J, the gap between germline ends came to 11 bases.

The chain recombines TRBV27 with TRBJ1-5; perhaps TRBD1 as D (6 bases). Germline values: CDR1 MNHEY, CDR2 SMNVEV (reference sequence). This CDR3 is 13 amino acids long. V lost 5 bases and J 6 bases, leaving 11 bases between the germline ends. The CDR3 is CASSPQGFQPQHF. As DNA, the CDR3 is TGTGCCAGCAGTCCGCAGGGGTTTCAGCCCCAGCATTTT.

The chain uses TRBV12-3 or TRBV12-4 and TRBJ2-2; D might be TRBD2 (5 bases). Trimming took off 3 bases at V and 7 bases at J, with 9 bases between the two ends. This CDR3 is 13 amino acids long. The CDR3 region is CASSFNGGGELFF. DNA of the CDR3: TGTGCCAGCAGTTTCAACGGAGGCGGGGAGCTGTTTTTT.

The V and J genes are TRBV29-1 and TRBJ1-2; weak D call: TRBD1 (5 bases). V was pared by 5 bases and J by 6 bases, with 13 bases between. This CDR3 has 12 residues. Germline V gene lookup returns CDR1 SQVTM and CDR2 ANQGSEA. The CDR3 sequence: CSVPGRNDGYTF. The CDR3, as DNA: TGCAGCGTTCCGGGACGCAACGATGGCTACACCTTC.

The rearrangement joins TRBV7-2 to TRBJ2-7; D may be TRBD2 (5 bases). Germline lookup yields CDR1 SGHTA and CDR2 FQGNSA. CDR3 length equals 15 residues. V dropped 5 bases and J dropped 3 bases, with 17 bases sitting between them. CDR3 sequence reads: CASSHRPDGVYEQYF. The CDR3, as DNA: TGTGCCAGCAGCCACCGACCGGACGGGGTCTACGAGCAGTACTTC.

V gene TRBV20-1 combines with J gene TRBJ2-7; 7 nucleotides line up with TRBD2. J was trimmed by 1 base and V by 3 bases; bases with no gene match: 9. The CDR3 is 15 residues long. Germline V gene lookup returns CDR1 DFQATT and CDR2 SNEGSKA (reference sequence). CDR3 loop: CSASHAGDQSYEQYF. CDR3 coding DNA: TGCAGTGCTAGTCATGCGGGGGACCAGTCCTACGAGCAGTACTTC.

This clonotype was recorded a few times. The chain is built from TRBV13 and TRBJ1-3; 11 nucleotides match TRBD1. V shed 3 bases, J shed 2 bases, and the junction held 6 bases outside the gene matches. The CDR3 is 17 amino acids. CDR1 is PRHDT, CDR2 FYEKMQ, per germline (reference sequence). This CDR3 is CASSFPGQGAAGNTIYF. The CDR3 DNA reads TGTGCCAGCAGCTTCCCCGGACAGGGGGCTGCTGGAAACACCATATATTTT.

This clonotype came up a few times. The chain links TRBV29-1 to TRBJ2-3; D is tentatively TRBD1 or TRBD2 (7 bases each). Germline V gene data show CDR1 as SQVTM and CDR2 as ANQGSEA. The ends were cut back, 5 bases at V and 1 base at J, with 19 bases in the middle. This CDR3 region has 16 residues. The CDR3 nucleotides are TGCAGCGTTCCTCCGGGCAGGGGGGGAGGCACAGATACGCAGTATTTT. Protein product: CSVPPGRGGGTDTQYF.

In the case of this clonotype: Compared with germline, one end of the junction differs, possibly owing to a read error. V is TRBV3-1 and J is TRBJ2-7, with 8 bases aligning to TRBD1. The CDR3 length is 15 residues. Germline assignment: CDR1 LGHDT and CDR2 YNNKEL (reference sequence). The CDR3 bases are TGTGTCAGCAGCCCCCCCGGGACAGGTTTCTACGAGCAGTACTTC. It specifies CVSSPPGTGFYEQYF.

The table lists this clonotype with a few counts. The chain combines TRBV4-1 with TRBJ2-1, with D possibly being TRBD2 (6 bases). The CDR3 is made up of 17 amino acids. V was cut by 0 bases and J by 7 bases, with 19 bases left in between. The V gene's germline CDR1 is MGHRA and CDR2 YSYEKL. The CDR3 is CASSQERVAAYGNEQFF. The CDR3 DNA is TGCGCCAGCAGCCAAGAAAGGGTAGCGGCCTATGGGAATGAGCAGTTCTTC.

V gene TRBV29-1 combines with J gene TRBJ2-7; D is perhaps TRBD1 or TRBD2 (5 bases each). CDR3 length: 13 residues. The V end lost 4 bases, the J end lost 5 bases, and 15 bases lay between the germline ends. The germline V gene has CDR1 SQVTM and CDR2 ANQGSEA. Written as DNA, the CDR3 is TGCAGCGTTGGAGGGGCAGACCTCCACGAGCAGTACTTC. It yields the protein CSVGGADLHEQYF.

The table lists this clonotype with a few counts. V gene TRBV28 combines with J gene TRBJ1-5, with a possible D match to TRBD1 (6 bases). Trimming shortened V by 7 bases and J by 0 bases, and 19 bases separated the two germline ends. Looked up from germline, CDR1 is MDHEN and CDR2 is SYDVKM. CDR3 size: 17 residues. CDR3 nucleotides: TGTGCCAGCATGGGGGGGCTCCCCTACTATAGCAATCAGCCCCAGCATTTT. It encodes CASMGGLPYYSNQPQHF.

The genes are TRBV5-6 and TRBJ1-2, with D possibly matching TRBD1 (5 bases). The CDR3 runs to 13 residues. Germline V gene data show CDR1 as SGHDT and CDR2 as YYEEEE. Trimming shortened V by 2 bases and J by 8 bases, and 13 bases separated the two germline ends. The CDR3 here is CASSFTGTGGYTF. The CDR3 nucleotides are TGTGCCAGCAGCTTTACCGGGACCGGAGGCTACACCTTC.

Only a few counts were recorded for this clonotype. This chain connects TRBV11-2 to TRBJ1-1; 8 positions agree with TRBD1. V shed 5 bases and J 11 bases; nucleotides not matched to a gene: 10. Germline V CDR1 and CDR2: SGHAT, FQNNGV. This CDR3 has 13 residues. In DNA, the CDR3 is TGTGCCAGCAGCGCCGGACAGGGATACCGGGCTTTCTTT. Its translation is CASSAGQGYRAFF.

V is TRBV19 and J is TRBJ2-1; no clear D. The CDR3 extends over 14 amino acids. Germline-derived CDR1 and CDR2 are LNHDA and SQIVND (reference sequence). The ends were cut back, 5 bases at V and 8 bases at J, with 16 bases in the middle. CDR3: CASSFLGNLDEQFF. CDR3 DNA: TGTGCCAGTAGTTTTTTGGGGAATCTCGATGAGCAGTTCTTC.

This clonotype was counted a few times. V is TRBV30 and J is TRBJ1-1, with D uncertain. This CDR3 is 11 amino acids long. Germline CDR1 and CDR2: GTSNPN and SVGIG (reference sequence). Trimming shortened V by 1 base and J by 6 bases, and 6 bases separated the two germline ends. For the CDR3, the DNA is TGTGCCTGGAGTGGTTTGGCTGAAGCTTTCTTT. Encoded protein: CAWSGLAEAFF.

This clonotype was seen more than once but under ten times. The chain recombines TRBV5-5 with TRBJ1-1, with TRBD1 as a possible D gene (6 bases). The germline V gene has CDR1 SGHKS and CDR2 YYEKEE (reference sequence). V lost 3 bases to trimming and J lost 4 bases, with 16 bases between them. The CDR3 runs to 15 residues. CDR3 protein: CASSWDGGRGTEAFF. CDR3 DNA sequence: TGTGCCAGCAGCTGGGACGGGGGGCGCGGCACTGAAGCTTTCTTT.

The chain carries TRBV29-1 and TRBJ2-5; 9 bases line up with TRBD1. The CDR3 is made up of 14 amino acids. Germline CDR1 reads SQVTM; CDR2 reads ANQGSEA. The ends lost 7 bases at V and 4 bases at J; junction bases unmatched: 10. CDR3: CSAGETGGVETQYF. The CDR3 DNA follows: TGCAGCGCCGGAGAGACAGGGGGAGTAGAGACCCAGTACTTC. Full variable domain (outside the CDR3, taken from reference TRBV29-1 and TRBJ2-5): SAVISQKPSRDICQRGTSLTIQCQVDSQVTMMFWYRQQPGQSLTLIATANQGSEATYESGFVIDKFPISRPNLTFSTLTVSNMSPEDSSIYLCSAGETGGVETQYFGPGTRLLVL.

The rearrangement joins TRBV6-6 to TRBJ2-4; D is unclear. The CDR3 totals 11 residues. V dropped 2 bases and J dropped 5 bases, with 1 base sitting between them. Germline-derived CDR1 and CDR2 are MNHNY and SVGAGI (reference sequence). CDR3 protein: CASSYQNIQYF. The CDR3 bases are TGTGCCAGCAGTTACCAAAACATTCAGTACTTC.

This clonotype was counted only a few times. The chain links TRBV7-6 to TRBJ1-1; D unresolved. This CDR3 is 15 amino acids long. The V gene's germline CDR1 is SGHVS and CDR2 FNYEAQ. V was pared by 1 base and J by 1 base, with 10 bases between. CDR3 residues: CASSLDDTPNTEAFF. CDR3 sequence (DNA): TGTGCCAGCAGCTTAGATGATACACCGAACACTGAAGCTTTCTTT.

V usage is TRBV28 and J usage is TRBJ1-2; D uncertain. Trimming took 10 bases from V and 5 from J, leaving 17 bases between them. The CDR3 covers 13 residues. The germline V gene encodes CDR1 MDHEN and CDR2 SYDVKM. The CDR3 nucleotides read TGTGCCACCTTTACAGTGAGTCCATATGGCTACACCTTC. Translating it yields CATFTVSPYGYTF.